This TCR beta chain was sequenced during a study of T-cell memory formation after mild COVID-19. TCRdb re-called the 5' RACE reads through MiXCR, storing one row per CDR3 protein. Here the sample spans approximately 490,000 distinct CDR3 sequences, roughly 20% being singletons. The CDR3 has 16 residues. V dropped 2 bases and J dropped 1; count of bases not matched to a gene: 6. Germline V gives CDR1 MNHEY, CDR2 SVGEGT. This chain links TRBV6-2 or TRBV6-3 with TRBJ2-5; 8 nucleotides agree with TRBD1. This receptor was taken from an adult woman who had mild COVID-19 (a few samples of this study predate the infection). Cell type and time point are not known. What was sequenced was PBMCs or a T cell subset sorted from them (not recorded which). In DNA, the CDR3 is TGTGCCAGCAGTTACGGGCAGGGGGCCCTCCAAGAGACCCAGTACTTC. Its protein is CASSYGQGALQETQYF.